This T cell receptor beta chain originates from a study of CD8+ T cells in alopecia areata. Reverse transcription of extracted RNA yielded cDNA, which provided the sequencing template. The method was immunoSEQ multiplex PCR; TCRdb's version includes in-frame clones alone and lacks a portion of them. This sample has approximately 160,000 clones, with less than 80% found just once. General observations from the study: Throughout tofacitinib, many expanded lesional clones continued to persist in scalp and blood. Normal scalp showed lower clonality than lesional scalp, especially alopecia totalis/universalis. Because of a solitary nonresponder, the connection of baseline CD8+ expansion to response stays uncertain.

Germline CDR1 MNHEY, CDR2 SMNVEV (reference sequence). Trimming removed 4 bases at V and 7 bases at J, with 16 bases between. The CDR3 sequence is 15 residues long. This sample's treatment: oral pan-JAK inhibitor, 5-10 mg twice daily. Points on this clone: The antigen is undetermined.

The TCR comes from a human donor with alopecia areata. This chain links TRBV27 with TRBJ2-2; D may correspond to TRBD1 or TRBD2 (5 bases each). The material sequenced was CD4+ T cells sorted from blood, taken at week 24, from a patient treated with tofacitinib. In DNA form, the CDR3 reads TGTGCCAGCAGTTCAACGACGGGGCTGGACGGGGAGCTGTTTTTT. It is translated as CASSSTTGLDGELFF.